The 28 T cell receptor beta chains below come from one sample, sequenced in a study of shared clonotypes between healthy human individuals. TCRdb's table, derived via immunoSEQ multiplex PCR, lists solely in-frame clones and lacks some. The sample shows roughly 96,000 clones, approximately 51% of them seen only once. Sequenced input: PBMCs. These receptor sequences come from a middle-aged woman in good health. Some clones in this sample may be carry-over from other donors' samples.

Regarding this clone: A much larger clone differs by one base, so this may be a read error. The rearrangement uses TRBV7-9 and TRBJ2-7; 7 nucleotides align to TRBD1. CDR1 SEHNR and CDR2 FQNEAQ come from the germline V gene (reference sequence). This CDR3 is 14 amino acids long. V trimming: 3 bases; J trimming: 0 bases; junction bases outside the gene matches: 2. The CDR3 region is CASSLGDSSYEQYF. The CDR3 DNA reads TGTGCCAGCAGCTTGGGGGACAGCTCCTACGAGCAGTACTTC.

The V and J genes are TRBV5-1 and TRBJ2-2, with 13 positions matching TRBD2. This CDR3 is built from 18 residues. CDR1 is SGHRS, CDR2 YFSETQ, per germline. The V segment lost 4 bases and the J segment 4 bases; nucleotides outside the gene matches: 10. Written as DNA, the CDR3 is TGCGCCAGCAGCCCTCGGACTAGCGGGAGCCCATCCACCGGGGAGCTGTTTTTT. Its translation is CASSPRTSGSPSTGELFF.

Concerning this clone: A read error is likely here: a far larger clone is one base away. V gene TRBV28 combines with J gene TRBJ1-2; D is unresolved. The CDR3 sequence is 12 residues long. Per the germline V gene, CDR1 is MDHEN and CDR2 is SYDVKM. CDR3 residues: CASSFLGNGCTF. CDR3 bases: TGTGCCAGCAGTTTTTTAGGGAATGGCTGCACCTTC.

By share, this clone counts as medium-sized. The CDR3 DNA reads as TGCAGCGTGGGGGACAGTCAGTACGAGCAGTACTTC. Encoded protein: CSVGDSQYEQYF. The chain employs TRBV29-1 and TRBJ2-7; 7 bases align to TRBD1. The V and J ends lost 6 bases and 4 bases, in that order; junction bases with no gene match: 6. From germline, CDR1 is SQVTM and CDR2 ANQGSEA. The CDR3 spans 12 residues.

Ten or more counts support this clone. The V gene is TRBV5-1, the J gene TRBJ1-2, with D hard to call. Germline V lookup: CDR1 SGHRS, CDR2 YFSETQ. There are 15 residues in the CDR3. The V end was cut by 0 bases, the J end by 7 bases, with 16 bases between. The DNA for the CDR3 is TGCGCCAGCAGCTTGGATAGCGGCAGAATCTCTGGCTACACCTTC. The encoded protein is CASSLDSGRISGYTF.

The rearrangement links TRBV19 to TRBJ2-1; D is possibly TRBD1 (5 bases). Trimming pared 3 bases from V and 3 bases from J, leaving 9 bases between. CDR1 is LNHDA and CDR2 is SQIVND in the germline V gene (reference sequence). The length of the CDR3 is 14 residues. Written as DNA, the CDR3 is TGTGCCAGTAGTATTGGGGCGGACTACAATGAGCAGTTCTTC. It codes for CASSIGADYNEQFF.

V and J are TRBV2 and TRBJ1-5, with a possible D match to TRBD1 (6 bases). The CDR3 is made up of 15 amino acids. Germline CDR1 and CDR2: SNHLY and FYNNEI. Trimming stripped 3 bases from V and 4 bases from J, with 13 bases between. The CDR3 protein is CASSDPWQGNQPQHF. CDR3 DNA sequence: TGTGCCAGCAGTGACCCTTGGCAGGGGAATCAGCCCCAGCATTTT.

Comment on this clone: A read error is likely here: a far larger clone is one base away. The CDR3 coding sequence is TGCGCCAGCAGCCGAGATCGGCAGACCTACACCTTC. Protein sequence: CASSRDRQTYTF. The V and J genes are TRBV4-3 and TRBJ1-2; D unresolved. The V end was cut by 4 bases, the J end by 10 bases, with 13 bases between. This CDR3 spans 12 amino acids. The germline V gene has CDR1 LGHNA and CDR2 YSLEER.

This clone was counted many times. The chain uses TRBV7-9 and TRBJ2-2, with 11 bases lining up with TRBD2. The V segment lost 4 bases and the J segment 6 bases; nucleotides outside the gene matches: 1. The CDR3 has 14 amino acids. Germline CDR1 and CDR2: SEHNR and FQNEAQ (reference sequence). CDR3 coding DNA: TGTGCCAGCAGCTCGGGACTAGCGGCCGGGGAGCTGTTTTTT. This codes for CASSSGLAAGELFF.

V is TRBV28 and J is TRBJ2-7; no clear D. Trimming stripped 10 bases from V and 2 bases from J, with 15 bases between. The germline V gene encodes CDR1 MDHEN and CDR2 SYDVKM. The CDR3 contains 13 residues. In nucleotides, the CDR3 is TGTGCCATCAGCACACTCCAAGCCTACGAGCAGTACTTC. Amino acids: CAISTLQAYEQYF.

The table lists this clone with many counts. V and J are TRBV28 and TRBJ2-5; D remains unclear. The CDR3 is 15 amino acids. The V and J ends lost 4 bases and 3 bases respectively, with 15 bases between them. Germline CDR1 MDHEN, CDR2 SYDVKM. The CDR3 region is CASSYGFWRKETQYF. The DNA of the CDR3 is TGTGCCAGCAGTTATGGTTTTTGGCGAAAAGAGACCCAGTACTTC.

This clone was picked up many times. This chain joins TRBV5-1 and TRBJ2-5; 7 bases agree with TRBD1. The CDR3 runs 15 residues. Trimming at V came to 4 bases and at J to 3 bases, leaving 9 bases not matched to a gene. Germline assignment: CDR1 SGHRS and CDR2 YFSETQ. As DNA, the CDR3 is TGCGCCAGCAGCCGGGACAGCTTTACGAAAGAGACCCAGTACTTC. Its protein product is CASSRDSFTKETQYF.

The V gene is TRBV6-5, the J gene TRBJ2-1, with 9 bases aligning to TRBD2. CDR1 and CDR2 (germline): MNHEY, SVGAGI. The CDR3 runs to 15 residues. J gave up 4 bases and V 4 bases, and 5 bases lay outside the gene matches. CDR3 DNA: TGTGCCAGCAGTTCCTTAGCGGGAGTTTACAATGAGCAGTTCTTC. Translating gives CASSSLAGVYNEQFF.

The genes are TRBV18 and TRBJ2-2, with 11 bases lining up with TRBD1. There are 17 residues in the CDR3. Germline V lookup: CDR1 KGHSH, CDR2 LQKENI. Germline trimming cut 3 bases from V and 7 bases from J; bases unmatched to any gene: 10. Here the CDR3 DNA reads TGTGCCAGCTCACCGGCGAGGACAGGGGGCGTCAGCGGGGAGCTGTTTTTT. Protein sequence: CASSPARTGGVSGELFF.

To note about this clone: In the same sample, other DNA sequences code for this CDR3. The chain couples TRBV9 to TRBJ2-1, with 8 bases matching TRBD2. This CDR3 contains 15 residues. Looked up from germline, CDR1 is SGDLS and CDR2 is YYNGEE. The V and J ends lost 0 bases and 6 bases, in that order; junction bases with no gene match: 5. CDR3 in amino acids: CASSVEGTRGNEQFF. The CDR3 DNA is TGTGCCAGCAGCGTAGAGGGGACTAGGGGCAATGAGCAGTTCTTC. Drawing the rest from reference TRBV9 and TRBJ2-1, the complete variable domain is DSGVTQTPKHLITATGQRVTLRCSPRSGDLSVYWYQQSLDQGLQFLIQYYNGEERAKGNILERFSAQQFPDLHSELNLSSLELGDSALYFCASSVEGTRGNEQFFGPGTRLTVL.

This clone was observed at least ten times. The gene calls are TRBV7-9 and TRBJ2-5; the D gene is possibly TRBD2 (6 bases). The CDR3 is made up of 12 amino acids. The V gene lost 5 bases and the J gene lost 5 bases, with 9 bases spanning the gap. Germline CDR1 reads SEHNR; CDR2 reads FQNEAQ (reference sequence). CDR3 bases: TGTGCCAGCAGCAGGGAGGAGGAGACCCAGTACTTC. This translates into CASSREEETQYF.

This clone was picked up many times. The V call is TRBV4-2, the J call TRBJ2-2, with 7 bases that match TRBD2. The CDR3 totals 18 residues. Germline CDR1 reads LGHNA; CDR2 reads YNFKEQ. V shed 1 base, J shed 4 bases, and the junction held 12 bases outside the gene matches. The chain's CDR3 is CASSQVGAGASGTGELFF. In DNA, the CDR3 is TGTGCCAGCAGCCAAGTCGGGGCGGGAGCTTCGGGCACCGGGGAGCTGTTTTTT.

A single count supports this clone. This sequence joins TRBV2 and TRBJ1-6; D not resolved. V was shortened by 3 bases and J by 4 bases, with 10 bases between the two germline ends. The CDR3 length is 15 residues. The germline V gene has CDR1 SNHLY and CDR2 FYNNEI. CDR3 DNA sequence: TGTGCCAGCAGTGAGAGATGGGTTTATAATTCACCCCTCCACTTT. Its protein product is CASSERWVYNSPLHF.

The CDR3 DNA is TGTGCCAGCAGCTTAGTTCCAGGGGGAGCGGGAGAGACCCAGTACTTC. Translation: CASSLVPGGAGETQYF. The chain recombines TRBV7-9 with TRBJ2-5; D possibly corresponds to TRBD1 (7 bases). The ends were cut back, 1 base at V and 4 bases at J, with 16 bases in the middle. The CDR3 contains 16 residues. The germline V gene encodes CDR1 SEHNR and CDR2 FQNEAQ (reference sequence).

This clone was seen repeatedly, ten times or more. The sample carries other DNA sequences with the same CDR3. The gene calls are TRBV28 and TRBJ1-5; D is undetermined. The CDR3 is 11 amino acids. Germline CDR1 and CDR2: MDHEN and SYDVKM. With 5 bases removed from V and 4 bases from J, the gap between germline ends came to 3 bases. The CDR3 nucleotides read TGTGCCAGCAGTGGAAATCAGCCCCAGCATTTT. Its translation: CASSGNQPQHF. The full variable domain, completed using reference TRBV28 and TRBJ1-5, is DVKVTQSSRYLVKRTGEKVFLECVQDMDHENMFWYRQDPGLGLRLIYFSYDVKMKEKGDIPEGYSVSREKKERFSLILESASTNQTSMYLCASSGNQPQHFGDGTRLSIL.

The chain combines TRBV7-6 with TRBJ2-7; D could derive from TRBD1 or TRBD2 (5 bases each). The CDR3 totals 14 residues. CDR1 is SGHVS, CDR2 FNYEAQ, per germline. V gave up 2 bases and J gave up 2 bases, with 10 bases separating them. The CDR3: CASSLNGAAYEQYF. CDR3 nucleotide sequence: TGTGCCAGCAGCTTAAACGGGGCCGCCTACGAGCAGTACTTC.

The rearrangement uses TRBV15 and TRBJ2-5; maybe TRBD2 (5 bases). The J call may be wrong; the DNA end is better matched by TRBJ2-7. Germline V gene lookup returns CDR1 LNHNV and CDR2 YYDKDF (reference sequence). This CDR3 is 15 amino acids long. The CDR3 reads CATSRDRGLAGEQYF. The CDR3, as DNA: TGTGCCACCAGCAGAGATCGAGGGCTAGCAGGCGAGCAGTACTTC.

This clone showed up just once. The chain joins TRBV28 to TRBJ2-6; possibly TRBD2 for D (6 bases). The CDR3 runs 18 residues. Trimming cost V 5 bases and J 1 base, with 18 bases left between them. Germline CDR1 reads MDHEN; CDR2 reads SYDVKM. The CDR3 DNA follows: TGTGCCAGCAGTCAGGGTTGGGGGGAGCATTCTGGGGCCAACGTCCTGACTTTC. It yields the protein CASSQGWGEHSGANVLTF.

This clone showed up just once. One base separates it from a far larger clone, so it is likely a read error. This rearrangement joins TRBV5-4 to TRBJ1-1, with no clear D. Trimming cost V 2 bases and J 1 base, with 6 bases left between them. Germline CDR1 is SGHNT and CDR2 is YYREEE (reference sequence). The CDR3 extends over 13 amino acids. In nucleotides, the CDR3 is TGTGCCAGCAGCTTACCTAAGAACACTGAAGCTTTCTTT. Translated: CASSLPKNTEAFF. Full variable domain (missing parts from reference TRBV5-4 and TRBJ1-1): ETGVTQSPTHLIKTRGQQVTLRCSSQSGHNTVSWYQQALGQGPQFIFQYYREEENGRGNFPPRFSGLQFPNYSSELNVNALELDDSALYLCASSLPKNTEAFFGQGTRLTVV.

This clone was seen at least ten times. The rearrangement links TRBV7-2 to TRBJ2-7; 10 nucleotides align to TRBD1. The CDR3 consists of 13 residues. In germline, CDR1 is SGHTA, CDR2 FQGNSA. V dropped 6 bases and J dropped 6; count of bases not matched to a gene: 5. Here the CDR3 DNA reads TGTGCCAGCAGACGGGACAGGGGTGGCGAGCAGTACTTC. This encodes CASRRDRGGEQYF.

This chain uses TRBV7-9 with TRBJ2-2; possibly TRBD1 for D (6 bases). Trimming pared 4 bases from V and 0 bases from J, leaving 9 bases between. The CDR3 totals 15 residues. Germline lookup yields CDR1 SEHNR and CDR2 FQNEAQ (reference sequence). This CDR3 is CASSYGQTNTGELFF. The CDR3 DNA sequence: TGTGCCAGCAGCTACGGACAGACGAACACCGGGGAGCTGTTTTTT.

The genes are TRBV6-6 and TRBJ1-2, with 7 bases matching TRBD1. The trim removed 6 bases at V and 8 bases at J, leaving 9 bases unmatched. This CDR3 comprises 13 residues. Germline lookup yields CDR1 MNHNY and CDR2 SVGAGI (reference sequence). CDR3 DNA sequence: TGTGCCAGCAGAGCCTCGACAGGGAGAGGCTACACCTTC. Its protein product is CASRASTGRGYTF.

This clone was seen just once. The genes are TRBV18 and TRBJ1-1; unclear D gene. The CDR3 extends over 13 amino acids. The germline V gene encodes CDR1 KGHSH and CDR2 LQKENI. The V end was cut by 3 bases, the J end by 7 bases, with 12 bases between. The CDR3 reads CASSPRPKDEAFF. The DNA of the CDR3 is TGTGCCAGCTCACCTAGACCAAAAGATGAAGCTTTCTTT.